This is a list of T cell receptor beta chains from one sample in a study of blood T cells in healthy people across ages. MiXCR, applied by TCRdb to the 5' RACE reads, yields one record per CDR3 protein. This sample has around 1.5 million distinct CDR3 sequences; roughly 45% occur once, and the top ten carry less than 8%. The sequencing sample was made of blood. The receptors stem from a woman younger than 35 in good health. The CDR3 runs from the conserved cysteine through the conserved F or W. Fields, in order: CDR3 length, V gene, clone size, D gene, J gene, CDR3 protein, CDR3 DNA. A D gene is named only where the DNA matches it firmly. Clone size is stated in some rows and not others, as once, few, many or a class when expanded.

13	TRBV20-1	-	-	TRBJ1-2	CSAREMGRAGYTF	TGCAGTGCTAGAGAGATGGGGCGAGCTGGCTACACCTTC
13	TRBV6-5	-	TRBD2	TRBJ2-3	CASSGTSGGTQYF	TGTGCCAGCAGTGGGACTAGCGGCGGTACGCAGTATTTT
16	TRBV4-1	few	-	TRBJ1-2	CASSQDRRGENYGYTF	TGCGCCAGCAGCCAAGACCGACGAGGCGAGAACTATGGCTACACCTTC
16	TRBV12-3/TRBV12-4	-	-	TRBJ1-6	CASSLEEGSYNSPLHF	TGTGCCAGCAGTTTAGAGGAGGGATCCTATAATTCACCCCTCCACTTT
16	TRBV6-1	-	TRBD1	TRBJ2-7	CASRNPTGGKSYEQYF	TGTGCCAGCAGGAACCCCACAGGGGGGAAATCCTACGAGCAGTACTTC
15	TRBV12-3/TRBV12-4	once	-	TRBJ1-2	CASSLSSARDYGYTF	TGTGCCAGCAGTTTGAGCTCGGCCAGGGACTATGGCTACACCTTC
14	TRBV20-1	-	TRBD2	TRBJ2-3	CSGGGSGRGDTQYF	TGCAGTGGAGGAGGTAGCGGGCGAGGAGATACGCAGTATTTT
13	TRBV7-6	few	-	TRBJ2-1	CASGASENNEQFF	TGTGCCAGCGGGGCTAGCGAGAACAATGAGCAGTTCTTC
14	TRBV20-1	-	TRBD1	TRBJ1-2	CSAREGQGAPGYTF	TGCAGTGCTAGAGAGGGACAGGGGGCGCCCGGCTACACCTTC
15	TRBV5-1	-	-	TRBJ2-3	CAGSLGRPSTDTQYF	TGCGCCGGCAGCTTGGGGAGGCCTAGCACAGATACGCAGTATTTT
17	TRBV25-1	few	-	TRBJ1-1	CASSEFFAEGSITEAFF	TGTGCCAGCAGTGAATTTTTTGCCGAGGGTTCGATCACTGAAGCTTTCTTT
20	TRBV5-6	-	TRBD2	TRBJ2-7	CASSLWAPGTSGRIIHEQYF	TGTGCCAGCAGCCTGTGGGCCCCCGGGACTAGCGGGAGAATTATCCACGAGCAGTACTTC
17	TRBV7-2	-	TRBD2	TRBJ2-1	CASSLAPGLASYNEQFF	TGTGCCAGCAGCTTAGCTCCGGGACTAGCTAGCTACAATGAGCAGTTCTTC
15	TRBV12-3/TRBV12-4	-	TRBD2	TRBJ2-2	CASSPSGSHTGELFF	TGTGCCAGCAGCCCCAGCGGGAGCCACACCGGGGAGCTGTTTTTT
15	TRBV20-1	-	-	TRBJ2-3	CSARDPFEQEDTQYF	TGCAGTGCTAGAGACCCCTTTGAGCAGGAGGATACGCAGTATTTT
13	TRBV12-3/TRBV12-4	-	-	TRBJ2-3	CASARGPTDTQYF	TGTGCCTCGGCTCGGGGACCCACAGATACGCAGTATTTT
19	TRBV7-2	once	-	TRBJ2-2	CASSTTGLVYGGNTGELFF	TGTGCCAGCAGCACAACAGGGCTCGTATACGGGGGGAACACCGGGGAGCTGTTTTTT
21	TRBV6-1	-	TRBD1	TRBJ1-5	CASSQKFPGQGARGGNQPQHF	TGTGCCAGCAGTCAAAAGTTTCCAGGACAGGGGGCGCGGGGGGGCAATCAGCCCCAGCATTTT
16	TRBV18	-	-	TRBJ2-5	CASSPLTGSGGEIQYF	TGTGCCAGCTCACCACTCACAGGGTCCGGGGGAGAGATCCAGTACTTC
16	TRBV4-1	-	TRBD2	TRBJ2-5	CASSQEGLAVQETQYF	TGCGCCAGCAGCCAAGAGGGTCTAGCGGTCCAAGAGACCCAGTACTTC
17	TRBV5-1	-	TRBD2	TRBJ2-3	CASSLRTSGSYEDTQYF	TGCGCCAGCAGCTTACGGACTAGCGGGAGTTATGAAGATACGCAGTATTTT
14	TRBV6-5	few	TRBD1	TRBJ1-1	CASSYDRGSTEAFF	TGTGCCAGCAGTTACGACAGGGGTTCCACTGAAGCTTTCTTT
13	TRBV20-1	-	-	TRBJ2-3	CSARGGGYDTQYF	TGCAGTGCTAGGGGGGGTGGTTATGATACGCAGTATTTT
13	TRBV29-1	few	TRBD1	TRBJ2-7	CSVETGQTYEQYF	TGCAGCGTTGAAACGGGACAGACCTACGAGCAGTACTTC
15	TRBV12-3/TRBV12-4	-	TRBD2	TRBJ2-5	CGVGASGRVQETQYF	TGTGGGGTGGGGGCGAGCGGGAGGGTCCAAGAGACCCAGTACTTC
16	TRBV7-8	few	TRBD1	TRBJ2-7	CASSLGGQRFSYEQYF	TGTGCCAGCAGCTTAGGGGGACAGCGGTTCTCCTACGAGCAGTACTTC
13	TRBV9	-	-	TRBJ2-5	CASSVGLLNEQYF	TGTGCCAGCAGCGTAGGTCTACTCAATGAGCAGTACTTC
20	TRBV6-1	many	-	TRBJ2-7	CASSERFVTGLLLSSYEQYF	TGTGCCAGCAGTGAAAGGTTCGTGACAGGCCTACTCCTGAGCTCCTACGAGCAGTACTTC
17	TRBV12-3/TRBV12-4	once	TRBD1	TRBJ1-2	CASSFMSGGPGGYGYTF	TGTGCCAGCAGTTTCATGTCAGGGGGGCCGGGGGGCTATGGCTACACCTTC
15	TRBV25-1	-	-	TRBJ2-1	CASSVDSSSYNEQFF	TGTGCCAGCAGTGTTGACAGTAGCTCCTACAATGAGCAGTTCTTC
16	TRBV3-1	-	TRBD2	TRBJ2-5	CASRLGLAGSQETQYF	TGTGCCAGCAGGTTGGGACTAGCGGGAAGCCAAGAGACCCAGTACTTC
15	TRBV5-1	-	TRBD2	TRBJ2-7	CASSFTGTSTYEQYF	TGCGCCAGCAGCTTCACCGGGACTAGTACCTACGAGCAGTACTTC
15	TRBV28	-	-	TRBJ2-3	CASSFGTPSPDTQYF	TGTGCCAGCAGTTTTGGGACGCCAAGCCCAGATACGCAGTATTTT
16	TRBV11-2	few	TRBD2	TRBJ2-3	CASSLESGTSGDTQYF	TGTGCCAGCAGCTTAGAATCTGGGACTAGTGGAGATACGCAGTATTTT
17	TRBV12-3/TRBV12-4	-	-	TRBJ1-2	CASSIWPGEGDPGGYTF	TGTGCCAGCAGCATATGGCCCGGGGAAGGGGACCCCGGTGGCTACACCTTC
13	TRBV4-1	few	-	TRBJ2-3	CASSQVTPGTQYF	TGCGCCAGCAGCCAAGTAACTCCTGGTACGCAGTATTTT
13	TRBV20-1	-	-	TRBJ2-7	CSARVGRDSEQYF	TGCAGTGCTAGAGTGGGCAGGGACTCCGAGCAGTACTTC
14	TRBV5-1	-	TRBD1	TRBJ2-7	CASSSSGTGSEQYF	TGCGCCAGCAGCTCCTCCGGGACAGGGAGCGAGCAGTACTTC
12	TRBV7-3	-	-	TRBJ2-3	CASGSRTDTQYF	TGTGCCAGTGGGAGTCGCACAGATACGCAGTATTTT
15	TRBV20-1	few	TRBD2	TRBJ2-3	CSAGPSGSRTDTQYF	TGCAGTGCTGGACCTAGCGGGTCCCGCACAGATACGCAGTATTTT
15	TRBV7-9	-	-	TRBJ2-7	CASSLGWGQGHEQYF	TGTGCCAGCAGCTTAGGGTGGGGGCAGGGACACGAGCAGTACTTC
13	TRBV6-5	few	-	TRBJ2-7	CASIRGFAYEQYF	TGTGCCAGCATCCGCGGGTTTGCCTACGAGCAGTACTTC
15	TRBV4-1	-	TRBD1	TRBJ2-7	CASSQVQGALYEQYF	TGCGCCAGCAGCCAGGTACAGGGGGCGCTTTACGAGCAGTACTTC
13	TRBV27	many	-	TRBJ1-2	CASSFAGNYGYTF	TGTGCCAGCAGTTTTGCGGGGAACTATGGCTACACCTTC
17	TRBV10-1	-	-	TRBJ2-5	CASSESGGGSNQETQYF	TGCGCCAGCAGTGAGTCTGGGGGGGGCTCCAACCAAGAGACCCAGTACTTC
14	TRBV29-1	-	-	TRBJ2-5	CSVEDPRGRETQYF	TGCAGCGTTGAAGATCCGCGGGGGCGAGAGACCCAGTACTTC
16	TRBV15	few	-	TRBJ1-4	CATSRVPGPTNEKLFF	TGTGCCACCAGCAGAGTTCCTGGGCCAACTAATGAAAAACTGTTTTTT
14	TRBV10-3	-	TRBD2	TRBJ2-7	CAISGGLATYEQYF	TGTGCCATCAGTGGGGGACTAGCGACCTACGAGCAGTACTTC